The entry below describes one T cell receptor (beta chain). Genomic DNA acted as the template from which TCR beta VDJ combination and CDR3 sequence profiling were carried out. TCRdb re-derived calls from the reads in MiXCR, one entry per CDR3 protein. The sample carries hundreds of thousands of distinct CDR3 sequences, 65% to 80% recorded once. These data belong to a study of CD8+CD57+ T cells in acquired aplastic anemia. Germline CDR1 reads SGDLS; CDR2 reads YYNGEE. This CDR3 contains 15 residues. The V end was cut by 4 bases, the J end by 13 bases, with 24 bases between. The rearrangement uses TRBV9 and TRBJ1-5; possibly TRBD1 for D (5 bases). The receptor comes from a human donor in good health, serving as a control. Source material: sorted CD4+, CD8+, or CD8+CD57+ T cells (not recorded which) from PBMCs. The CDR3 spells CASSPRMRGTQIQHF. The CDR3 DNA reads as TGTGCCAGCAGCCCTCGGATGCGGGGCACACAGATACAGCATTTT.